This T cell receptor beta chain is from a study of shared clonotypes between healthy human individuals. Investigators spread the genomic DNA of each subset evenly over several immunoSEQ plates. Libraries were prepared by immunoSEQ multiplex PCR; TCRdb keeps only in-frame clonotypes and omits some of them. The table has about 680,000 clones, about two thirds seen once. As to this clone: Its antigen is unidentified.

CDR1 SGHVT and CDR2 SQSDAQ come from the germline V gene. Germline trimming cut 7 bases from V and 2 bases from J; bases unmatched to any gene: 3. The CDR3 runs to 13 residues. The study's findings and limits: The sharing of around 5% of naive CD4 clonotypes was seen across a few donors. As a rule, naive subsets had a larger estimated richness than memory subsets. Rarefaction demonstrated incomplete sorted-subset sequencing despite large depth.

The receptor was derived from a woman under 40 in good health. The chain uses TRBV7-4 and TRBJ2-7; 9 bases match TRBD2. The sequenced material came from memory CD4+ T cells sorted from blood. Subset: CD45RA-negative fraction. CDR3 sequence: CASIKREAYEQYF. CDR3 DNA sequence: TGTGCCAGCATCAAGCGGGAGGCCTACGAGCAGTACTTC.